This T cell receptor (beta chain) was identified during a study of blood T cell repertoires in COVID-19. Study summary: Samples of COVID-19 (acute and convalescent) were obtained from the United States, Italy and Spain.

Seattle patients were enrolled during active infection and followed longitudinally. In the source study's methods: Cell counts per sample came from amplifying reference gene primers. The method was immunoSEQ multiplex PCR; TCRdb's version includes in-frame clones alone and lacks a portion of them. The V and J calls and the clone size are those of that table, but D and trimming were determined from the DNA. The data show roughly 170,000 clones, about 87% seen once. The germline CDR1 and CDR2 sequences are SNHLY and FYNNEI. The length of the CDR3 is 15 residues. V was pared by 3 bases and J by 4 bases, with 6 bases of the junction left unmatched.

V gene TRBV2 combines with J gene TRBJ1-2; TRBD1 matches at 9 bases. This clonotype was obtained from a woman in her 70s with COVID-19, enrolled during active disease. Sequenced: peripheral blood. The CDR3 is CASSDTGGRIYGYTF. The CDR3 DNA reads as TGTGCCAGCAGTGACACAGGGGGCAGGATCTATGGCTACACCTTC.